This T cell receptor beta chain was found in a study of cytomegalovirus exposure and HLA in healthy donors. The PCR had 60 Vbeta and 13 Jbeta primers. TCRdb's copy holds only in-frame clones and misses some; the assay was immunoSEQ multiplex PCR. This table holds over 150,000 clones, roughly 77% found once. Per germline, CDR1 MNHEY and CDR2 SMNVEV (reference sequence). The CDR3 consists of 17 residues. V lost 7 bases to trimming and J lost 1 base, with 21 bases between them. The sequence was obtained from a man aged 30-40 years in good health and CMV-seropositive. The sample was PBMCs. The chain is built from TRBV27 and TRBJ2-3; D may be TRBD2 (7 bases). The CDR3 protein is CASTRMGGLRGTDTQYF. For the CDR3, the DNA is TGTGCCAGCACTAGGATGGGGGGGCTCCGGGGCACAGATACGCAGTATTTT.